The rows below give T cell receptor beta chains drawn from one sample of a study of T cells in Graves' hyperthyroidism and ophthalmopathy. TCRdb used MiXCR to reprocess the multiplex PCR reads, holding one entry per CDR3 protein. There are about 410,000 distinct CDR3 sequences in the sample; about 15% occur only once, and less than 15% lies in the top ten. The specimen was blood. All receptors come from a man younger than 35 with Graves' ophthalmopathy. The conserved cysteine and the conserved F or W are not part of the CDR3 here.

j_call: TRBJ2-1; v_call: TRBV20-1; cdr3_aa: SVRSSYNEQF
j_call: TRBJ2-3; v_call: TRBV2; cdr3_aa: ASSEGSSWDTQY
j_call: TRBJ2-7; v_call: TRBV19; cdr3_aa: ASSPRGISSYEQY
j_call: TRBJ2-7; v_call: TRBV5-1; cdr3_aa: ASSLGTSSHEQY
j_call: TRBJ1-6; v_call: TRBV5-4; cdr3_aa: ASSLPPGSTTSPLH
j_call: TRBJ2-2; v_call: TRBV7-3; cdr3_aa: ASSPGGNFGELF
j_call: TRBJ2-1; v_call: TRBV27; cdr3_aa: ASSLPPGGRNNEQF
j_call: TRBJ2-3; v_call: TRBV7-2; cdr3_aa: ASSLEVAVDTQY
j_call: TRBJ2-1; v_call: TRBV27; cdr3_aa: ASSLMLAGDNEQF
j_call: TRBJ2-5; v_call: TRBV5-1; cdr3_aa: ASSFYRNQETQY
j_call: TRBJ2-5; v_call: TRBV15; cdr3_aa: ATSTRDGTQY
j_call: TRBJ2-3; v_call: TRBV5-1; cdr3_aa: ASSLWASGRGTDTQY
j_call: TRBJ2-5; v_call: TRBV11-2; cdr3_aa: ASSFFWVPETQY
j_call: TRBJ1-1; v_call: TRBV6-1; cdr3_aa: ASSPDRGRNTEAF
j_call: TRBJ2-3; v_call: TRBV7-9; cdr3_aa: ASSLGSGPPDTQY
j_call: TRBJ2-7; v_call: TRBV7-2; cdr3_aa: ASSLALGTGEQY
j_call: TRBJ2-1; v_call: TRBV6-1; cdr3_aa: ASRPGTSGRLSNEQF
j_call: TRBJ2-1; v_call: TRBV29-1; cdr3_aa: SLRLAGTYNEQF
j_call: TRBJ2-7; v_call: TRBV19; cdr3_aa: ASSILAGAYEQY
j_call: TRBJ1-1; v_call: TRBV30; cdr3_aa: ALTYPGNTEAF
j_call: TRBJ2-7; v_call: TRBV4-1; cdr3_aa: ASSQVLRGAYEQY
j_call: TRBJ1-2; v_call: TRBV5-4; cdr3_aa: ASSPGSDRYT
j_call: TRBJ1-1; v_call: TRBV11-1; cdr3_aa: ASSLALAALNTEAF
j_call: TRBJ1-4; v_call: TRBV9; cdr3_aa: ASSETVTNEKLF
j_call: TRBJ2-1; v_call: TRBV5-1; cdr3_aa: ASSLNRGLMGSFNEQF
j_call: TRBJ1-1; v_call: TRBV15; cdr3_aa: ATSRDAVKAF
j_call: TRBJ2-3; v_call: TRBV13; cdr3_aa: ASSSREQGTDTQY
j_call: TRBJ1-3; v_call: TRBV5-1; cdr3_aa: ASSLVGRGNTIY
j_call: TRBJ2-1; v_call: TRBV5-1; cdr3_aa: ASSSGGNSYNEQF
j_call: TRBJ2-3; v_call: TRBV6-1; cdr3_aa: ASSEGQGGTDTQC
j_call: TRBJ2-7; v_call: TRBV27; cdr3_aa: ASSFGTGQFEQY
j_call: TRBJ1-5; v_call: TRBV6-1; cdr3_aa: ASSAYQPQH
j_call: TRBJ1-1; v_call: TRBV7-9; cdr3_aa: ASSVLDGLNTEAF
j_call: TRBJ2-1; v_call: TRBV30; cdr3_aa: AWSVLAGGADEQF
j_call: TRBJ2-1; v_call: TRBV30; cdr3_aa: AWSSGGHLYNEQF
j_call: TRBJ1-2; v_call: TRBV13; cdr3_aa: ASSSSGGANYGYT
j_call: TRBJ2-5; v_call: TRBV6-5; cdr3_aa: ASSYQRGGETQY
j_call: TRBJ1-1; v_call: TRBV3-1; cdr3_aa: ASSQTDSNTEAF
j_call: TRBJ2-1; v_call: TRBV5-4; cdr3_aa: ASSTGDPTYNEQF
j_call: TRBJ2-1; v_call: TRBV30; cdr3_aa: AWSRSEQF
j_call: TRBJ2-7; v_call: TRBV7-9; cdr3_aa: ASSLGVGLYEQY
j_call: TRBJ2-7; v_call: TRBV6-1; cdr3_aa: ASRELGGSYEQY
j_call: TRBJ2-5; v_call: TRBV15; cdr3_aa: ATSRRGGGIETQY
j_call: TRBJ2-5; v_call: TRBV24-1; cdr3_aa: ATSDLALGALQETQY
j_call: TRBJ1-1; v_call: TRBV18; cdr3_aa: ASSPPGGMNTEAF